These 27 T cell receptor beta chains were sequenced from one sample in a study of cytomegalovirus exposure and HLA in healthy donors. PCR involved 60 Vbeta and 13 Jbeta primers. Repertoires were generated with immunoSEQ multiplex PCR, while TCRdb's copy carries only in-frame clones and drops some. The sample holds around 150,000 clones, roughly 84% seen once. Specimen: PBMCs. The receptors shown here come from a man aged 18 to 30 in good health and CMV-seropositive.

The chain has TRBV7-2 and TRBJ2-1, with TRBD1 matching 12 bases. The J segment lost 5 bases and the V segment lost 5 bases, leaving 4 bases of the junction unmatched. This CDR3 region has 15 residues. Germline CDR1 reads SGHTA; CDR2 reads FQGNSA. CDR3 DNA sequence: TGTGCCAGCAGCCCGGGACAGGGGGCCAACAATGAGCAGTTCTTC. Residues: CASSPGQGANNEQFF.

This sequence joins TRBV6-5 and TRBJ1-6; no reliable D call. The V and J ends lost 8 bases and 0 bases respectively, with 5 bases between them. This CDR3 comprises 13 residues. Germline CDR1 is MNHEY and CDR2 is SVGAGI. The CDR3 spells CASRSSYNSPLHF. Written as DNA, the CDR3 is TGTGCCAGCCGGTCCTCCTATAATTCACCCCTCCACTTT.

The chain joins TRBV5-4 to TRBJ2-2; D gene uncertain. V lost 0 bases and J lost 5, with 5 bases in between. The CDR3 loop spans 13 amino acids. The V gene's germline CDR1 is SGHNT and CDR2 YYREEE (reference sequence). In DNA, the CDR3 is TGTGCCAGCAGCTTGGCCAGGACCGGGGAGCTGTTTTTT. Amino acid sequence: CASSLARTGELFF.

In DNA, the CDR3 is TGTGCCAGCAGCCGCCCGGGACAGGCGAACACTGAAGCTTTCTTT. Translation: CASSRPGQANTEAFF. The rearrangement uses TRBV13 and TRBJ1-1, with 8 bases identical to TRBD1. CDR1 and CDR2 (germline): PRHDT, FYEKMQ (reference sequence). Unmatched junction bases numbered 6, after V lost 5 bases and J lost 1 base. The CDR3 runs to 15 residues.

This rearrangement joins TRBV19 to TRBJ1-4, with 10 bases aligning to TRBD1. Germline CDR1 reads LNHDA; CDR2 reads SQIVND (reference sequence). The ends lost 7 bases at V and 8 bases at J; junction bases unmatched: 10. The CDR3 spans 15 residues. Here the CDR3 reads CASTSPGQGVEKLFF. DNA of the CDR3: TGTGCCAGTACTAGCCCCGGACAGGGGGTAGAAAAACTGTTTTTT.

This clone was seen once. The same CDR3 is also encoded by other DNA sequences in this sample. The gene calls are TRBV7-9 and TRBJ2-3, with unresolved D. Trimming removed 5 bases from V and 3 bases from J, with 3 bases in between. From germline, CDR1 is SEHNR and CDR2 FQNEAQ (reference sequence). The CDR3 is 11 residues long. This CDR3 reads CASSLTDTQYF. CDR3 nucleotide sequence: TGTGCCAGCAGCCTGACAGATACGCAGTATTTT.

The chain carries TRBV19 and TRBJ2-7, with D perhaps matching TRBD1 (5 bases). Germline V gene data show CDR1 as LNHDA and CDR2 as SQIVND (reference sequence). The CDR3 sequence is 14 residues long. The ends were cut back, 3 bases at V and 2 bases at J, with 11 bases in the middle. The CDR3 DNA is TGTGCCAGTAGTATTAGGGGTGGCCCCTACGAGCAGTACTTC. Amino acids: CASSIRGGPYEQYF.

This rearrangement joins TRBV7-9 to TRBJ2-3; the D gene is possibly TRBD2 (6 bases). V was cut by 5 bases and J by 1 base, with 16 bases left in between. CDR1 and CDR2 from the germline V gene are SEHNR and FQNEAQ (reference sequence). This CDR3 has 16 residues. In DNA form, the CDR3 reads TGTGCCAGCAGCCCAACCGGGGGATTTCGCACAGATACGCAGTATTTT. Amino acids: CASSPTGGFRTDTQYF.

The genes are TRBV18 and TRBJ1-2; a possible D gene is TRBD1 (6 bases). V lost 3 bases, J lost 2 bases, and 7 bases lay in between. This CDR3 has 13 amino acids. Germline-derived CDR1 and CDR2 are KGHSH and LQKENI. CDR3 in amino acids: CASSPQGNYGYTF. The CDR3 DNA reads as TGTGCCAGCTCACCGCAGGGGAACTATGGCTACACCTTC.

This chain joins TRBV5-6 and TRBJ2-6, with D possibly being TRBD1 (6 bases). Germline CDR1 is SGHDT and CDR2 is YYEEEE. The V end was cut by 0 bases, the J end by 0 bases, with 16 bases between. This CDR3 is built from 19 residues. The CDR3 DNA follows: TGTGCCAGCAGCTTGGCTTCGCAGGGGCCCCTCTCTGGGGCCAACGTCCTGACTTTC. It encodes CASSLASQGPLSGANVLTF.

The chain links TRBV4-2 to TRBJ1-3; D gene unclear. CDR3 length: 15 residues. Germline CDR1 reads LGHNA; CDR2 reads YNFKEQ. V lost 4 bases to trimming and J lost 2 bases, with 12 bases between them. DNA for the CDR3: TGTGCCAGCAGCCCCGCCCCCACAACTGGAAACACCATATATTTT. It specifies CASSPAPTTGNTIYF.

The rearrangement uses TRBV6-1 and TRBJ1-1, with D possibly matching TRBD1 (6 bases). This CDR3 region has 14 residues. The V end lost 2 bases, the J end lost 1 base, and 8 bases lay between the germline ends. Germline-derived CDR1 and CDR2 are MNHNS and SASEGT. The CDR3 bases are TGTGCCAGCAGTGAACAGGGGTCGAACACTGAAGCTTTCTTT. Translating gives CASSEQGSNTEAFF.

The chain carries TRBV5-4 and TRBJ1-2, with 7 bases lining up with TRBD1. The trim removed 2 bases at V and 4 bases at J, leaving 8 bases unmatched. The CDR3 is 15 amino acids. Germline-derived CDR1 and CDR2 are SGHNT and YYREEE (reference sequence). CDR3 nucleotides: TGTGCCAGCAGCTTTGGAGACAGGGTTGGCTATGGCTACACCTTC. Its translation: CASSFGDRVGYGYTF.

The sample holds one count of this clone. The chain employs TRBV4-3 and TRBJ1-1; D is undetermined. This CDR3 comprises 16 residues. V lost 0 bases, J lost 7 bases, and 18 bases lay in between. Looked up from germline, CDR1 is LGHNA and CDR2 is YSLEER. The DNA for the CDR3 is TGCGCCAGCAGCCAAGATTGGGCGGGATATCGGGATGAAGCTTTCTTT. Translating it yields CASSQDWAGYRDEAFF.

The V gene is TRBV7-8, the J gene TRBJ2-7; D may be TRBD1 (6 bases). Germline V gene lookup returns CDR1 SGHVS and CDR2 FQNEAQ. V was pared by 5 bases and J by 4 bases, with 15 bases between. The CDR3 runs 14 residues. The CDR3 DNA reads as TGTGCCAGCAGCCCGGGCACAGGGTTTTACGAGCAGTACTTC. This codes for CASSPGTGFYEQYF.

CDR3 sequence reads: CASSQESSGGALGGELFF. CDR3 sequence (DNA): TGCGCCAGCAGCCAAGAATCGAGCGGGGGGGCATTAGGCGGGGAGCTGTTTTTT. The rearrangement links TRBV4-1 to TRBJ2-2, with 10 bases matching TRBD2. CDR3 length equals 18 residues. CDR1 is MGHRA and CDR2 is YSYEKL in the germline V gene. Trimming cost V 0 bases and J 7 bases; bases outside gene matches: 11.

The V and J genes are TRBV7-2 and TRBJ2-3, with D perhaps matching TRBD2 (6 bases). The CDR3 contains 17 residues. From germline, CDR1 is SGHTA and CDR2 FQGNSA. V was cut by 4 bases and J by 6 bases, with 23 bases left in between. The CDR3 DNA follows: TGTGCCAGCAGCTCAACGGGACTCTCACCCGAGGGGGATACGCAGTATTTT. Translated, it gives CASSSTGLSPEGDTQYF.

This clone was counted once. The rearrangement joins TRBV28 to TRBJ1-1, with 7 positions matching TRBD1. There are 16 residues in the CDR3. Germline V gene sequence: CDR1 MDHEN, CDR2 SYDVKM. V trimming: 5 bases; J trimming: 4 bases; junction bases outside the gene matches: 13. The CDR3 DNA sequence: TGTGCCAGCAGTCTGGGGGACAGCCTAATCGGCACTGAAGCTTTCTTT. This gives the protein CASSLGDSLIGTEAFF.

The gene calls are TRBV7-8 and TRBJ2-1, with D possibly being TRBD1 (6 bases). Trimming left V 3 bases short and J 5 bases short, with 11 bases between. CDR3 length: 14 residues. In germline, CDR1 is SGHVS, CDR2 FQNEAQ. In nucleotides, the CDR3 is TGTGCCAGCAGCTTTAACAGGGACCACAATGAGCAGTTCTTC. Protein sequence: CASSFNRDHNEQFF. The whole variable domain, remainder taken from reference TRBV7-8 and TRBJ2-1, is GAGVSQSPRYKVAKRGQDVALRCDPISGHVSLFWYQQALGQGPEFLTYFQNEAQLDKSGLPSDRFFAERPEGSVSTLKIQRTQQEDSAVYLCASSFNRDHNEQFFGPGTRLTVL.

The chain carries TRBV5-6 and TRBJ1-5, with TRBD1 matching 8 bases. The ends lost 4 bases at V and 7 bases at J; junction bases unmatched: 7. Per germline, CDR1 SGHDT and CDR2 YYEEEE. The length of the CDR3 is 14 residues. For the CDR3, the DNA is TGTGCCAGCAGCGTCGGACAGGGTAAGCAGCCCCAGCATTTT. This sequence encodes CASSVGQGKQPQHF.

In DNA form, the CDR3 reads TGCGCCAGCAGCTTGGCCCCAGAGAACACTGAAGCTTTCTTT. Its translation: CASSLAPENTEAFF. The chain has TRBV5-1 and TRBJ1-1; D is unclear. The CDR3 has 14 residues. Trimming took off 0 bases at V and 1 base at J, with 7 bases between the two ends. The germline CDR1 and CDR2 sequences are SGHRS and YFSETQ.

The chain couples TRBV5-1 to TRBJ1-1; no firm D call. CDR3 length: 14 amino acids. Trimming took 4 bases from V and 0 from J, leaving 10 bases between them. Germline V CDR1 and CDR2: SGHRS, YFSETQ. The CDR3: CASSPMILNTEAFF. Written as DNA, the CDR3 is TGCGCCAGCAGCCCTATGATTTTGAACACTGAAGCTTTCTTT.

V is TRBV5-5 and J is TRBJ2-1, with a tentative D call TRBD2 (5 bases). V lost 2 bases and J 5 bases, leaving 14 bases between the germline ends. The CDR3 has 15 amino acids. Germline V lookup: CDR1 SGHKS, CDR2 YYEKEE (reference sequence). Here the CDR3 DNA reads TGTGCCAGCAGCTTCGTTTCAGGAGGAAACAATGAGCAGTTCTTC. Translated, it gives CASSFVSGGNNEQFF.

The CDR3 loop is CASSLRQGNTEAFF. CDR3 sequence (DNA): TGCGCCAGCAGCCTCAGACAGGGGAACACTGAAGCTTTCTTT. The chain uses TRBV5-1 and TRBJ1-1, with 7 bases that match TRBD1. The CDR3 is made up of 14 amino acids. The V gene end was trimmed by 4 bases and the J gene end by 1 base; junction bases not matched to a gene: 4. The germline V gene has CDR1 SGHRS and CDR2 YFSETQ.

This chain connects TRBV6-6 to TRBJ2-7; tentative D call: TRBD2 (6 bases). The CDR3 covers 14 residues. Germline CDR1 and CDR2: MNHNY and SVGAGI (reference sequence). V lost 2 bases and J 4 bases, leaving 12 bases between the germline ends. The CDR3 coding sequence is TGTGCCAGCAGTTACCAAGGGGCGGGATACGAGCAGTACTTC. Translation gives CASSYQGAGYEQYF.

This clone has only a few counts. The gene calls are TRBV7-6 and TRBJ2-7, with D perhaps matching TRBD1 (5 bases). The germline V and J ends were trimmed by 0 bases and 2 bases, with 8 bases remaining between them. The CDR3 is made up of 14 amino acids. Germline V gene lookup returns CDR1 SGHVS and CDR2 FNYEAQ. CDR3 residues: CASSLAGAAYEQYF. The CDR3 DNA reads TGTGCCAGCAGCTTAGCAGGGGCGGCCTACGAGCAGTACTTC.

The chain has TRBV11-2 and TRBJ2-1, with a possible D match to TRBD1 (5 bases). V shed 6 bases and J shed 0 bases, with 15 bases lying between them. The CDR3 consists of 16 residues. Per the germline V gene, CDR1 is SGHAT and CDR2 is FQNNGV. The CDR3 sequence: CASSFHRKSSYNEQFF. The CDR3 bases are TGTGCCAGCAGTTTCCACAGGAAAAGCTCCTACAATGAGCAGTTCTTC.